This TCR beta chain was found in a study of T cell repertoires in aging, cancer and after chemotherapy. Study summary: Chronic lymphocytic leukemia patients on fludarabine- or bendamustine-based regimens gave paired samples before and after chemotherapy. The full dataset contained roughly 8.8 million TCR reads.

Multiplex touch-down PCR with TRB-A/B primers amplified rearranged V-D-J TRB sequences. TCRdb reprocessed the multiplex PCR reads with MiXCR, giving one entry per CDR3 protein. The data show about 1,900 distinct CDR3 sequences, 22% seen once. This clonotype has more than one count but fewer than ten. What it binds is unknown. Overall study results and limits: In cancer patients, declining TCR diversity with age involved lost richness and lost evenness.

The template was genomic DNA from peripheral blood, not RNA. V was clipped by 2 bases and J by 4 bases; unmatched bases: 1. This CDR3 is built from 15 residues. Germline V gives CDR1 MNHEY, CDR2 SVGEGT. The source is a human donor with a blood cancer. Input material: blood. The chain carries TRBV6-2 or TRBV6-3 and TRBJ2-5; 13 nucleotides line up with TRBD2. The CDR3, as DNA: TGTGCCAGCAGTTACGGACTAGCGGGAGCAGAGACCCAGTACTTC. Encoded protein: CASSYGLAGAETQYF.